This T cell receptor (beta chain) derives from a study of blood T cell repertoires in COVID-19. The age range of participants was 18 to 89 years, with residence in about two dozen US areas. In assigning cohorts, the study relied on participant-reported clinical history. In the authors' workflow: Counts of nucleated cells, estimated from reference gene primer amplification, were obtained. Using immunoSEQ multiplex PCR, the repertoire was profiled, and TCRdb retains in-frame clones only, with some absent. V, J and clone size reflect that table, while D and trimming were determined from the DNA. The table shows about 140,000 clones, with about three quarters occurring only once. The sample comprised PBMCs or T cells enriched from blood (not recorded which). The receptor's source is a woman between 45 and 60 years old who had recovered from COVID-19.

CDR3 amino acids: CASSFPDRGTGNTIYF. In DNA, the CDR3 is TGTGCCAGCAGCTTCCCGGACAGGGGGACTGGAAACACCATATATTTT. The chain has TRBV7-9 and TRBJ1-3; 10 bases are a match to TRBD1. The V segment lost 3 bases and the J segment 2 bases; nucleotides outside the gene matches: 4. CDR1 and CDR2 (germline): SEHNR, FQNEAQ (reference sequence). This CDR3 is built from 16 residues.